Presented here are 2 T cell receptor beta chains from one specimen sequenced in a study of blood T cell repertoires in COVID-19. Profiling relied on immunoSEQ multiplex PCR, and the TCRdb table lists in-frame clones only, not all of them. Among tens of thousands of clones listed, approximately 67% were seen once. The sample taken for sequencing was peripheral blood. These receptors originate from a human donor in a cohort sampled during active COVID-19.

The chain's CDR3 is CASSQGFLTSGSSGELFF. CDR3 nucleotide sequence: TGTGCCAGCAGCCAAGGATTCTTGACTAGCGGGAGTTCTGGGGAGCTGTTTTTT. This chain links TRBV14 with TRBJ2-2; 12 bases are a match to TRBD2. The CDR3 extends over 18 amino acids. Germline V CDR1 and CDR2: SGHDN, FVKESK. V dropped 1 base and J dropped 8; count of bases not matched to a gene: 11. The full variable domain, completed using reference TRBV14 and TRBJ2-2, is EAGVTQFPSHSVIEKGQTVTLRCDPISGHDNLYWYRRVMGKEIKFLLHFVKESKQDESGMPNNRFLAERTGGTYSTLKVQPAELEDSGVYFCASSQGFLTSGSSGELFFGEGSRLTVL.

J is TRBJ1-1 and V is TRBV10-1, with TRBD1 identical over 9 bases. This CDR3 region has 13 residues. V was clipped by 4 bases and J by 8 bases; unmatched bases: 5. The germline V gene has CDR1 WNHNN and CDR2 SYGVQD (reference sequence). The CDR3 reads CASSVGTGREAFF. The CDR3 coding sequence is TGCGCCAGCAGTGTAGGGACAGGGCGCGAAGCTTTCTTT.